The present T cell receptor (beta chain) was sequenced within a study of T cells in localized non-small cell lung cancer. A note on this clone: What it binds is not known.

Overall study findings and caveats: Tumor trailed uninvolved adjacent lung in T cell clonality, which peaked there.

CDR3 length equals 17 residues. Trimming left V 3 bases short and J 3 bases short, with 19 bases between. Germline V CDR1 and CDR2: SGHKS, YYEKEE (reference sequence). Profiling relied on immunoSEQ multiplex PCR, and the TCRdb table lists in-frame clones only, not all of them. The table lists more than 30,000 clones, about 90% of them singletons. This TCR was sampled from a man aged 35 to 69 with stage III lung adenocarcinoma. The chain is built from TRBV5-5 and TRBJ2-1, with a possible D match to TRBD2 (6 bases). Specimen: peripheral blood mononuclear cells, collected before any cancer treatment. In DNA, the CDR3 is TGTGCCAGCAGCTCGTCGGGAATAGCGGATTACTACAATGAGCAGTTCTTC. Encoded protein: CASSSSGIADYYNEQFF.